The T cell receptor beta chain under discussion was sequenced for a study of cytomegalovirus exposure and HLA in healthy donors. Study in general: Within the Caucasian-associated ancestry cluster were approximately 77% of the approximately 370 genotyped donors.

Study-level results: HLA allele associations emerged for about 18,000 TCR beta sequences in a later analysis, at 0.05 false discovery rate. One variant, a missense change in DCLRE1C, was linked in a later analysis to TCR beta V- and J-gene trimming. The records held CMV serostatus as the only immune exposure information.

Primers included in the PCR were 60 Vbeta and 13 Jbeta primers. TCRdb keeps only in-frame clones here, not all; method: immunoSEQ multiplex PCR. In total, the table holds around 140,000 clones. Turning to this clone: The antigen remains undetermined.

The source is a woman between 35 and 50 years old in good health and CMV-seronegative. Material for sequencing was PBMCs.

This chain's CDR3 is CASSPWTGRSYNEQFF. In DNA form, the CDR3 reads TGTGCCAGTAGTCCTTGGACAGGGCGCTCCTACAATGAGCAGTTCTTC. The V gene is TRBV19, the J gene TRBJ2-1; 8 bases fit TRBD1. The ends lost 5 bases at V and 0 bases at J; junction bases unmatched: 6. CDR3 length: 16 amino acids. Germline CDR1 LNHDA, CDR2 SQIVND (reference sequence).